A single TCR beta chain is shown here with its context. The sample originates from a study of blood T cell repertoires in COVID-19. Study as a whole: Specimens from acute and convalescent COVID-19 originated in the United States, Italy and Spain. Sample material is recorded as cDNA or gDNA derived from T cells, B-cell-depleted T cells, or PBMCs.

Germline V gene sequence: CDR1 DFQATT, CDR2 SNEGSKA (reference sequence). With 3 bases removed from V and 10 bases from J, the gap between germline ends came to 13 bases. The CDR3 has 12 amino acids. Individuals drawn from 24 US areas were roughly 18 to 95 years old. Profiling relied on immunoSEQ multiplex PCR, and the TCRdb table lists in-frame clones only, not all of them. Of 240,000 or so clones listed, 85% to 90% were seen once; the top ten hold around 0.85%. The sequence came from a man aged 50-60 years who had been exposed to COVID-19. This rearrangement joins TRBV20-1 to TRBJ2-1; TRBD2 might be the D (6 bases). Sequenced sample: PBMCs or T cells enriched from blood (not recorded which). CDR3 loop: CSASSGAGEQFF. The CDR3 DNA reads TGCAGTGCTAGTTCGGGAGCAGGGGAGCAGTTCTTC.